The clone carrying this T cell receptor beta chain showed up just a few times. No antigen is known for it. Germline loops: CDR1 SNHLY, CDR2 FYNNEI. This CDR3 has 15 residues. V lost 4 bases and J 4 bases, leaving 14 bases between the germline ends. This record belongs to a study of identical twins. Whole-study results and caveats: Models underestimated how often monozygotic twins shared out-of-frame TCR alpha.

Each CDR3 protein is one row after TCRdb ran MiXCR on the 5' RACE reads. The sample holds about 530,000 distinct CDR3 sequences, about 20% seen once. This same sample was also part of a study on yellow fever vaccine responses in identical twins.

The sequencing input was CD4+ T cells sorted from blood. The V call is TRBV2, the J call TRBJ1-5; D ambiguous. This receptor was obtained from a young woman in good health. In DNA form, the CDR3 reads TGTGCCAGCAGTGTTGACGGGCAGATAAATCAGCCCCAGCATTTT. This sequence encodes CASSVDGQINQPQHF. The full variable domain, in which reference TRBV2 and TRBJ1-5 provide the parts outside the CDR3, is EPEVTQTPSHQVTQMGQEVILRCVPISNHLYFYWYRQILGQKVEFLVSFYNNEISEKSEIFDDQFSVERPDGSNFTLKIRSTKLEDSAMYFCASSVDGQINQPQHFGDGTRLSIL.